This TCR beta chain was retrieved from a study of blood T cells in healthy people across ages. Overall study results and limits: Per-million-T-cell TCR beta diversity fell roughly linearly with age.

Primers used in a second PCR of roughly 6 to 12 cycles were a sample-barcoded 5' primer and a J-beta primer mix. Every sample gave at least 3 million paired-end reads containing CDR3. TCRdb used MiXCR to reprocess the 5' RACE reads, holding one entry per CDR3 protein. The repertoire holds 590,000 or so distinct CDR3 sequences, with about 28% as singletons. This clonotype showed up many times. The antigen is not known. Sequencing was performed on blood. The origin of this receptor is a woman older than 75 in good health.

The CDR3 region is CASSQENSLNYGYTF. CDR3 DNA: TGCGCCAGCAGCCAAGAAAACAGCCTTAACTATGGCTACACCTTC. V gene TRBV4-3 combines with J gene TRBJ1-2; no clear D. The CDR3 contains 15 residues. CDR1 LGHNA and CDR2 YSLEER come from the germline V gene. Trimming took 0 bases from V and 1 from J, leaving 9 bases between them.